This T cell receptor beta chain came from a study of molecular identifiers for immune sequencing clone quantification. Study-level results: Amid about a million naive cells, spiked Jurkat TCR RNA from one cell was reportedly still detectable.

Remarks on this clonotype: As yet, its antigen is unknown.

Looked up from germline, CDR1 is SGHRS and CDR2 is YFSETQ. Trimming pared 0 bases from V and 4 bases from J, leaving 14 bases between. The CDR3 sequence is 17 residues long. Library preparation followed earlier protocols using designated TCR primers. TCRdb fed the PCR reads into MiXCR, producing one record per CDR3 protein. Of hundreds of thousands of distinct CDR3 sequences in the sample, roughly 27% are singletons; the top ten hold 0.78%. The sequence was obtained from a human donor in good health. Some libraries in this study had Jurkat cell RNA spiked in. The V and J genes are TRBV5-1 and TRBJ1-6; a possible D gene is TRBD1 (6 bases). Input material: naive CD8+ T cells from blood, with Jurkat cell RNA spiked in. Sample subset: FACS-sorted CD8+CD4-CCR7+CD45RA+ naive T cells. CDR3 region: CASSLEFSGQYNSPLHF. The CDR3 region has the DNA TGCGCCAGCAGCTTGGAGTTTTCAGGACAGTATAATTCACCCCTCCACTTT.